The 23 T cell receptor beta chains given below trace back to one sample, sequenced in a study of early T cells in non-severe SARS-CoV-2 infection. MiXCR, run by TCRdb on the 5' RACE reads, gives a single entry per CDR3 protein. The sample yields approximately 70,000 distinct CDR3 sequences, about an eighth seen once. The sequenced material came from whole blood. The origin of the receptors is an adult who was a healthcare worker with PCR-confirmed SARS-CoV-2 infection or an uninfected control (not recorded which).

In its sample, this clonotype was seen many times. This chain connects TRBV12-3 or TRBV12-4 to TRBJ1-3; D not certain. V was clipped by 5 bases and J by 0 bases, with 8 bases between them. The CDR3 runs 14 residues. The CDR3: CASSGYNSGNTIYF. CDR3 in DNA: TGTGCCAGCAGTGGATACAACTCTGGAAACACCATATATTTT.

This clonotype occurred many times. V and J are TRBV27 and TRBJ2-5; tentative D call: TRBD2 (7 bases). The CDR3 contains 14 residues. The V gene lost 7 bases and the J gene lost 4 bases, with 16 bases spanning the gap. CDR1 and CDR2 (germline): MNHEY, SMNVEV (reference sequence). CDR3 region: CASKVRGGGETQYF. The CDR3 DNA follows: TGTGCCAGCAAGGTTAGGGGGGGCGGAGAGACCCAGTACTTC.

This clonotype came up many times. The chain carries TRBV10-3 and TRBJ2-1, with 12 positions matching TRBD1. The CDR3 is 14 amino acids. Germline assignment: CDR1 ENHRY and CDR2 SYGVKD. V lost 8 bases to trimming and J lost 7 bases; unmatched junction nucleotides: 6. Here the CDR3 DNA reads TGTGCCATCGAGAGGGACAGGGGGCGGAATGAGCAGTTCTTC. The encoded protein is CAIERDRGRNEQFF.

There are many counts of this clonotype. The CDR3, as DNA: TGCGCCAGCAGAGGAGGGGGTCGATACGAGCAGTACTTC. This translates into CASRGGGRYEQYF. The V and J genes are TRBV5-1 and TRBJ2-7, with D possibly being TRBD1 or TRBD2 (6 bases each). This CDR3 has 13 residues. Per the germline V gene, CDR1 is SGHRS and CDR2 is YFSETQ. Trimming took 5 bases from V and 4 from J, leaving 13 bases between them. Full variable domain (remainder filled in from reference TRBV5-1 and TRBJ2-7): KAGVTQTPRYLIKTRGQQVTLSCSPISGHRSVSWYQQTPGQGLQFLFEYFSETQRNKGNFPGRFSGRQFSNSRSEMNVSTLELGDSALYLCASRGGGRYEQYFGPGTRLTVT.

This clonotype was detected ten times or more. This chain connects TRBV5-1 to TRBJ1-1, with no clear D. Trimming took off 2 bases at V and 1 base at J, with 9 bases between the two ends. CDR1 and CDR2 (germline): SGHRS, YFSETQ. This CDR3 has 14 amino acids. CDR3: CASSFGQPNTEAFF. CDR3 DNA sequence: TGCGCCAGCAGCTTTGGGCAGCCGAACACTGAAGCTTTCTTT.

There are many counts of this clonotype. The chain recombines TRBV29-1 with TRBJ1-2; D gene uncertain. V gave up 5 bases and J gave up 0 bases, with 10 bases separating them. This CDR3 comprises 13 residues. Germline CDR1 SQVTM, CDR2 ANQGSEA. CDR3 amino acids: CSVTAAANYGYTF. The CDR3 coding sequence is TGCAGCGTTACGGCAGCAGCTAACTATGGCTACACCTTC.

CDR3 residues: CSVDVTGELFF. The CDR3 nucleotides are TGCAGCGTTGACGTGACCGGGGAGCTGTTTTTT. This chain links TRBV29-1 with TRBJ2-2; D gene ambiguous. The CDR3 extends over 11 amino acids. CDR1 is SQVTM and CDR2 is ANQGSEA in the germline V gene. Deletions cut 3 bases from V and 5 bases from J, with 4 bases between.

This clonotype occurred many times. The chain couples TRBV27 to TRBJ2-7; D is perhaps TRBD1 (6 bases). This CDR3 is 15 amino acids long. The V end lost 3 bases, the J end lost 3 bases, and 15 bases lay between the germline ends. The germline V gene has CDR1 MNHEY and CDR2 SMNVEV (reference sequence). CDR3 nucleotides: TGTGCCAGCAGTTTCTCAGGACAGCCGAACTACGAGCAGTACTTC. Translated: CASSFSGQPNYEQYF.

In this sample, this clonotype turned up a few times. This chain links TRBV10-3 with TRBJ1-1; D unclear. The V gene's germline CDR1 is ENHRY and CDR2 SYGVKD. Trimming took 3 bases from V and 1 from J, leaving 9 bases between them. The CDR3 runs to 14 residues. The CDR3 bases are TGTGCCATCAGTGATCGGCCGGGGAACACTGAAGCTTTCTTT. Its protein is CAISDRPGNTEAFF.

This clonotype was recorded many times. The V and J genes are TRBV2 and TRBJ2-7; 9 nucleotides align to TRBD1. The CDR3 length is 14 residues. CDR1 and CDR2 (germline): SNHLY, FYNNEI. Germline trimming cut 6 bases from V and 2 bases from J; bases unmatched to any gene: 5. The CDR3 sequence: CASSGTGRPYEQYF. Written as DNA, the CDR3 is TGTGCCAGCAGCGGGACAGGGCGACCCTACGAGCAGTACTTC. Using reference TRBV2 and TRBJ2-7 for the parts outside the CDR3, the full variable domain is EPEVTQTPSHQVTQMGQEVILRCVPISNHLYFYWYRQILGQKVEFLVSFYNNEISEKSEIFDDQFSVERPDGSNFTLKIRSTKLEDSAMYFCASSGTGRPYEQYFGPGTRLTVT.

V is TRBV20-1 and J is TRBJ2-1; D is perhaps TRBD2 (6 bases). The germline V gene has CDR1 DFQATT and CDR2 SNEGSKA (reference sequence). CDR3 size: 12 residues. Deletions cut 6 bases from V and 9 bases from J, with 15 bases between. CDR3 protein: CSARGGRVEQFF. The CDR3 DNA follows: TGCAGTGCGCGGGGCGGCCGGGTTGAGCAGTTCTTC.

This clonotype has a count of ten or more. The chain employs TRBV19 and TRBJ2-5, with unresolved D. V lost 5 bases and J lost 5, with 12 bases in between. The CDR3 contains 13 residues. Looked up from germline, CDR1 is LNHDA and CDR2 is SQIVND (reference sequence). CDR3 sequence: CASSPVAEETQYF. The CDR3 bases are TGTGCCAGTAGTCCTGTTGCGGAGGAGACCCAGTACTTC. Full variable domain (rest looked up from reference TRBV19 and TRBJ2-5): DGGITQSPKYLFRKEGQNVTLSCEQNLNHDAMYWYRQDPGQGLRLIYYSQIVNDFQKGDIAEGYSVSREKKESFPLTVTSAQKNPTAFYLCASSPVAEETQYFGPGTRLLVL.

This clonotype was recorded at least ten times. The genes are TRBV11-2 and TRBJ2-7, with D perhaps TRBD1 or TRBD2 (5 bases each). This CDR3 has 16 amino acids. The germline V and J ends were trimmed by 4 bases and 3 bases, with 19 bases remaining between them. The germline CDR1 and CDR2 sequences are SGHAT and FQNNGV. In nucleotides, the CDR3 is TGTGCCAGCAGCTCCCCTACAACGGGACGGCTCTACGAGCAGTACTTC. This gives the protein CASSSPTTGRLYEQYF. Using reference TRBV11-2 and TRBJ2-7 for the parts outside the CDR3, the full variable domain is EAGVAQSPRYKIIEKRQSVAFWCNPISGHATLYWYQQILGQGPKLLIQFQNNGVVDDSQLPKDRFSAERLKGVDSTLKIQPAKLEDSAVYLCASSSPTTGRLYEQYFGPGTRLTVT.

This clonotype was recorded many times. The genes are TRBV20-1 and TRBJ2-1, with TRBD2 matching over 8 bases. This CDR3 comprises 16 residues. Germline V gene sequence: CDR1 DFQATT, CDR2 SNEGSKA (reference sequence). The trim removed 3 bases at V and 2 bases at J, leaving 9 bases unmatched. The CDR3 reads CSASQLAEETYNEQFF. In DNA form, the CDR3 reads TGCAGTGCTAGCCAACTAGCGGAGGAAACCTACAATGAGCAGTTCTTC.

This clonotype has a count of ten or more. CDR3 region: CASSLGHGAPNTQYF. Here the CDR3 DNA reads TGTGCCAGCAGCTTAGGGCACGGGGCTCCAAATACGCAGTATTTT. The gene calls are TRBV7-2 and TRBJ2-3, with D perhaps TRBD1 or TRBD2 (5 bases each). Germline V CDR1 and CDR2: SGHTA, FQGNSA. The CDR3 contains 15 residues. Trimming removed 1 base from V and 7 bases from J, with 15 bases in between.

This clonotype has more than one count but fewer than ten. The chain carries TRBV7-9 and TRBJ2-1; no clear D gene. The CDR3 consists of 14 residues. Trimming shortened V by 1 base and J by 6 bases, and 10 bases separated the two germline ends. Looked up from germline, CDR1 is SEHNR and CDR2 is FQNEAQ (reference sequence). The CDR3 region has the DNA TGTGCCAGCAGCTTAGGCGGAAAGATCAATGAGCAGTTCTTC. This sequence encodes CASSLGGKINEQFF.

Many counts were recorded for this clonotype. The rearrangement joins TRBV28 to TRBJ2-7; 11 bases match TRBD2. The CDR3 runs 17 residues. J lost 0 bases, V lost 6 bases, and 10 bases had no gene match. Germline V gives CDR1 MDHEN, CDR2 SYDVKM. The CDR3 loop reads CASRSPGTSGYSYEQYF. Here the CDR3 DNA reads TGTGCCAGCAGGAGTCCCGGGACTAGCGGTTACTCCTACGAGCAGTACTTC.

A few counts support this clonotype. The CDR3 DNA sequence: TGCAGTGCTCCTAAGGACGGAGTGGATACGCAGTATTTT. Translating it yields CSAPKDGVDTQYF. This chain connects TRBV20-1 to TRBJ2-3; D remains ambiguous. The germline gives CDR1 DFQATT, CDR2 SNEGSKA (reference sequence). Trimming took 5 bases from V and 6 from J, leaving 15 bases between them. The CDR3 sequence is 13 residues long.

Many counts were recorded for this clonotype. The gene calls are TRBV28 and TRBJ1-6; D is perhaps TRBD1 (5 bases). This CDR3 is built from 14 residues. Looked up from germline, CDR1 is MDHEN and CDR2 is SYDVKM. The germline V and J ends were trimmed by 6 bases and 3 bases, with 9 bases remaining between them. CDR3 in DNA: TGTGCCAGCAGACAGACAGTCTATAATTCACCCCTCCACTTT. Protein: CASRQTVYNSPLHF.

This clonotype was seen repeatedly, ten times or more. The CDR3 DNA reads as TGCGCCAGCAGCCAAGAAATTGGTAGCGCCGAGACCCAGTACTTC. This translates into CASSQEIGSAETQYF. The rearrangement links TRBV4-3 to TRBJ2-5; a weak D match, TRBD2 (5 bases). Trimming cost V 0 bases and J 5 bases, with 13 bases left between them. Looked up from germline, CDR1 is LGHNA and CDR2 is YSLEER. This CDR3 comprises 15 residues.

This clonotype was counted at least ten times. The gene calls are TRBV6-2 or TRBV6-3 and TRBJ2-2; 7 bases are shared with TRBD1. V lost 5 bases to trimming and J lost 3 bases; unmatched junction nucleotides: 12. CDR1 MNHEY and CDR2 SVGEGT come from the germline V gene. The CDR3 is 17 amino acids. CDR3 in DNA: TGTGCCAGCAGTCTCCCCGGACAGGCATCTTACACCGGGGAGCTGTTTTTT. Residues: CASSLPGQASYTGELFF.

This clonotype was seen repeatedly, ten times or more. The chain combines TRBV27 with TRBJ1-3; D is perhaps TRBD1 (5 bases). V shed 6 bases and J shed 7 bases, with 19 bases lying between them. CDR3 length: 15 residues. Germline CDR1 reads MNHEY; CDR2 reads SMNVEV (reference sequence). CDR3 region: CASSERRDLRNTIYF. CDR3 nucleotides: TGTGCCAGCAGCGAACGCAGGGACTTGCGCAACACCATATATTTT.

Many counts were recorded for this clonotype. J is TRBJ2-7 and V is TRBV29-1; D is unresolved. CDR1 is SQVTM and CDR2 is ANQGSEA in the germline V gene. This CDR3 comprises 14 residues. V was shortened by 1 base and J by 0 bases, with 10 bases between the two germline ends. CDR3 sequence: CSVEGVKSSYEQYF. The CDR3 DNA reads as TGCAGCGTTGAAGGGGTTAAGAGCTCCTACGAGCAGTACTTC.